These T cell receptor beta chains were read from a single sample in a study of a mutant IDH1 vaccine in newly diagnosed glioma. Produced via immunoSEQ multiplex PCR; TCRdb's table is partial and in-frame only. The table includes approximately 61,000 clones, under 90% detected once. These TCRs are of unknown antigen specificity. Sample: PBMCs, taken from a glioma patient whose treatment included an IDH1 peptide vaccine. The receptors derive from a man aged 50 to 60 with glioma. Both conserved end residues are part of each CDR3. Fields, in order: J gene, clone size, V gene, D gene, CDR3 DNA, CDR3 protein. D genes are given only for firm matches. Where a row states a size, it is once, few, many or the class of an expanded clone; other rows omit it.

TRBJ1-5 - TRBV7-8 - TGTGCCAGCAGCAGGTTTACCGGGCAGCCCCAGCATTTT CASSRFTGQPQHF
TRBJ2-1 - TRBV19 - TGTGCCAGTAGTAACCGAGAAAAGGCCCGGTCGTTCTTC CASSNREKARSFF
TRBJ1-1 - TRBV29-1 - TGCAGCGTTGTCCCGTCTAACACTGAAGCTTTCTTT CSVVPSNTEAFF
TRBJ2-7 - TRBV28 - TGTGCCAGCAGTTTATCCGTTCCCTACGAGCAGTACTTC CASSLSVPYEQYF
TRBJ1-2 - TRBV7-8 TRBD1 TGTGCCAGCAGCTTAGGACAGGGCTATGGCTACACCTTC CASSLGQGYGYTF
TRBJ1-1 - TRBV18 TRBD1 TGTGCCAGCTCACCACGGAGTCGACAGGGGGCCACTGAAGCTTTCTTT CASSPRSRQGATEAFF
TRBJ1-4 - TRBV4-3 - TGCGCCAGCAGCCAAGTTACAACTAATGAAAAACTGTTTTTT CASSQVTTNEKLFF
TRBJ2-3 - TRBV4-1 - TGCGCCAGCAGCCAAGGGGACGTAGATACGCAGTATTTT CASSQGDVDTQYF
TRBJ1-2 once TRBV6-5 TRBD1 TGTGCCAGCAGTCGGACAGGGAATGGCTACACCTTC CASSRTGNGYTF
TRBJ1-1 once TRBV19 - TGTGCCAGTAGTGGGGGGGAAGCTTTGAACACTGAAGCTTTCTTT CASSGGEALNTEAFF
TRBJ2-3 - TRBV19 TRBD2 TGTGCCAGTACCGATCTAGCGGGGGGTTACACAGATACGCAGTATTTT CASTDLAGGYTDTQYF
TRBJ2-7 - TRBV30 - TGTGCCTCAACTGCCGCACAGGGACCCTACGAGCAGTACTTC CASTAAQGPYEQYF
TRBJ2-3 - TRBV19 TRBD1 TGTGCCAGTAGTGCTTCCGGGACAGGGAACGCAGATACGCAGTATTTT CASSASGTGNADTQYF
TRBJ1-3 once TRBV5-5 - TGTGCCAGCAGCTCCGACGGGAAATTTGGAAACACCATATATTTT CASSSDGKFGNTIYF
TRBJ1-1 - TRBV5-1 TRBD1 TGCGCCAGCAGCTGGACAGGGGGAAGAACGATGAACACTGAAGCTTTCTTT CASSWTGGRTMNTEAFF
TRBJ1-2 - TRBV27 TRBD1 TGTGCCAGCAGGTTCGGGGGGACAGGGGTAGGCTACACCTTC CASRFGGTGVGYTF
TRBJ1-1 few TRBV29-1 - TGCAGCGCCGCTACAGGGCAGAACACTGAAGCTTTCTTT CSAATGQNTEAFF
TRBJ2-5 - TRBV19 - TGTGCCAGTAGTAGTGCCTTGGGCCCTCGGGGGGAGACCCAGTACTTC CASSSALGPRGETQYF
TRBJ1-1 few TRBV5-1 - TGCGCCAGCTGCCTTATCTCCCGGGGGAGCACTGAAGCTTTCTTT CASCLISRGSTEAFF
TRBJ2-3 - TRBV7-8 - TGTGCCAGCATTGGAGGTACTGGCACAGATACGCAGTATTTT CASIGGTGTDTQYF
TRBJ2-7 - TRBV7-2 - TGTGCCAGCAGCTTACTCGGGGCTAGCTACGAGCAGTACTTC CASSLLGASYEQYF
TRBJ1-1 - TRBV5-1 - TGCGCCAGCAGCCCCCAAGCTGGGGCGAGGAACACTGAAGCTTTCTTT CASSPQAGARNTEAFF
TRBJ1-1 few TRBV4-1 - TGCGCCAGCAGCCGCCTCCGGCCGGGACAAATGAACACTGAAGCTTTCTTT CASSRLRPGQMNTEAFF
TRBJ2-3 - TRBV6-1 - TGTGCCAGCAGTGAGGAGGGGGCAAGCACAGATACGCAGTATTTT CASSEEGASTDTQYF